This TCR beta chain derives from a study of cytomegalovirus exposure and HLA in healthy donors. Both 60 Vbeta primers and 13 Jbeta primers went into the PCR. Original processing notes: Later work found roughly 80 million unique TCR beta chains, with roughly 11 million shared. The protocol was immunoSEQ multiplex PCR, while the TCRdb copy is restricted to in-frame clones and leaves out a portion. V and J calls plus clone size are reproduced from that table; the DNA served to infer D and trimming. In the table there are 130,000 or so clones, around 79% of which are singletons. In germline, CDR1 is SGHDT, CDR2 YYEEEE. Trimming at V came to 4 bases and at J to 0 bases, leaving 7 bases not matched to a gene. The CDR3 consists of 16 residues.

Sequencing was carried out using PBMCs. This rearrangement joins TRBV5-6 to TRBJ1-3, with 7 bases lining up with TRBD1. This TCR came from a woman aged 40 to 50 in good health and CMV-seropositive. In DNA, the CDR3 is TGTGCCAGCAGCCGGGACAGTCTCGGCTCTGGAAACACCATATATTTT. Its translation is CASSRDSLGSGNTIYF. Full variable domain (outside the CDR3, taken from reference TRBV5-6 and TRBJ1-3): DAGVTQSPTHLIKTRGQQVTLRCSPKSGHDTVSWYQQALGQGPQFIFQYYEEEERQRGNFPDRFSGHQFPNYSSELNVNALLLGDSALYLCASSRDSLGSGNTIYFGEGSWLTVV.